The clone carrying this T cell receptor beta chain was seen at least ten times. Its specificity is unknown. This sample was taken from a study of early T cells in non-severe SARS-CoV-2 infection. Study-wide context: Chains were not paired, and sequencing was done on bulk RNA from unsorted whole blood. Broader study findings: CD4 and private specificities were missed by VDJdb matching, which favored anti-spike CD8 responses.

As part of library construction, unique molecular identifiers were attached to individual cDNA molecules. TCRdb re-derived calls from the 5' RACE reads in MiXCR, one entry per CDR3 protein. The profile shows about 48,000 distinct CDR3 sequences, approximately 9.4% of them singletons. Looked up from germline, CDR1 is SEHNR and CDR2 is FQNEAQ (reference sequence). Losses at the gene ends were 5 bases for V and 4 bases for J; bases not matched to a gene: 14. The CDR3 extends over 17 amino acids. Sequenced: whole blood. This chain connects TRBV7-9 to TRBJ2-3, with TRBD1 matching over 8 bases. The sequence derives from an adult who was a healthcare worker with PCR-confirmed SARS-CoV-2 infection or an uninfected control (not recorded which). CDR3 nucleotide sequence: TGTGCCAGCAGCACTTCCCGGACAGGGTTACGATCAGATACGCAGTATTTT. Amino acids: CASSTSRTGLRSDTQYF.